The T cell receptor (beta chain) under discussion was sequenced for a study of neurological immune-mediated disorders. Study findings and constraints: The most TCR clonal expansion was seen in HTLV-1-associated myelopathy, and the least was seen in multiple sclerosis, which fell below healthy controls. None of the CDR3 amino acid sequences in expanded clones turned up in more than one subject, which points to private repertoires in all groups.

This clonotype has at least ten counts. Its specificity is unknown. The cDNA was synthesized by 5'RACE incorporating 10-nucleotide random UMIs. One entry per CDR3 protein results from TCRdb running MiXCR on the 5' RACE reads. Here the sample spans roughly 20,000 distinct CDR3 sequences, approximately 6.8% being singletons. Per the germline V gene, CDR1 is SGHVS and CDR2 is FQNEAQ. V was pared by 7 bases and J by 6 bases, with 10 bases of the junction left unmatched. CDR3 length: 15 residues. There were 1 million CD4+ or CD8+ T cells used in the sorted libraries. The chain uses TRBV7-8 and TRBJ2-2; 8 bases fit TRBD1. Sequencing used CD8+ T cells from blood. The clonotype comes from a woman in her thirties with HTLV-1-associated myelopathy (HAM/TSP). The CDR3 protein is CASTPGTGGSGELFF. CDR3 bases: TGTGCCAGCACCCCCGGGACAGGAGGATCCGGGGAGCTGTTTTTT.